This T cell receptor beta chain is drawn from a study of cytomegalovirus exposure and HLA in healthy donors. This table comes from immunoSEQ multiplex PCR, and its TCRdb copy is limited to in-frame clones, with some not included. The table shows more than 300,000 clones, with roughly 89% occurring only once. This CDR3 spans 13 amino acids. J gave up 4 bases and V 6 bases, and 7 bases lay outside the gene matches. Germline lookup yields CDR1 SQVTM and CDR2 ANQGSEA. Note on this clone: Its antigen is currently unknown.

Study-level findings and limits: Cytomegalovirus-associated status was assigned to more than 150 TCR beta chains.

This clonotype was sampled from a woman in her late teens or twenties in good health and CMV-seronegative. The sample comprised PBMCs. This chain connects TRBV29-1 to TRBJ2-5; 8 bases map to TRBD2. The CDR3 coding sequence is TGCAGCGTGGGAATTAGCGGGGTAGAGACCCAGTACTTC. This codes for CSVGISGVETQYF.